These T cell receptor beta chains were read from a single sample in a study of T cells after yellow fever vaccination. One entry per CDR3 protein, called by TCRdb with MiXCR from the 5' RACE reads. This sample has about 340,000 distinct CDR3 sequences, with 3.5% to 4.5% found just once. The starting material was PBMCs, obtained 5 days after the yellow fever booster vaccination. Receptor source: a man between 18 and 29 years old who received the YFV17D yellow fever vaccine. The CDR3 runs from the conserved cysteine through the conserved F or W.

j_call v_call cdr3_aa
TRBJ2-7 TRBV18 CASSPPGHYYEQYF
TRBJ1-2 TRBV4-1 CASSQDRTSWGYTF
TRBJ2-7 TRBV7-6 CASRPQQGVGEQYF
TRBJ2-1 TRBV4-1 CASSQATSGYNEQFF
TRBJ2-5 TRBV9 CASSVGPPRETQYF
TRBJ1-1 TRBV5-1 CASSPVPPGPNTEAFF
TRBJ1-1 TRBV12-3/TRBV12-4 CASSQEGGTEAFF
TRBJ2-3 TRBV5-4 CASRTRLAGLADTQYF
TRBJ1-3 TRBV20-1 CSAYNGGPGNTIYF
TRBJ1-2 TRBV4-1 CASSQVTGGGYTF
TRBJ2-7 TRBV7-6 CASSLASGGSYEQYF
TRBJ2-3 TRBV29-1 CSVGWRVDTQYF
TRBJ1-4 TRBV10-3 CAISGTIGTNEKLFF
TRBJ1-4 TRBV11-1 CASSLRANAEKLFF
TRBJ2-3 TRBV5-1 CASSWGRIGADTQYF
TRBJ1-1 TRBV7-2 CASSLVGGAEAFF
TRBJ2-7 TRBV7-9 CASSLAHRSGLTPYEQYF
TRBJ2-2 TRBV6-1 CASSGLAGAGELFF
TRBJ2-7 TRBV5-1 CASSPAAIILYEQYF
TRBJ2-6 TRBV5-1 CASSTRLAGAGANVLTF
TRBJ1-4 TRBV6-6 CASSGFARLFF
TRBJ2-4 TRBV5-1 CASSLDPRSMKNIQYF
TRBJ1-5 TRBV6-2/TRBV6-3 CASRLGVDQPQHF
TRBJ2-1 TRBV7-2 CASSLKASSYNEQFF
TRBJ1-2 TRBV7-2 CASSLGAGNYGYTF
TRBJ2-2 TRBV28 CASSLTRGMAGELFF
TRBJ2-1 TRBV4-3 CASSQMGTGSYNEQFF
TRBJ2-5 TRBV25-1 CASSELEVLQETQYF
TRBJ1-2 TRBV5-1 CASSPDLQDGYTF
TRBJ1-1 TRBV29-1 CSVDKQGEAEAFF
TRBJ2-3 TRBV6-5 CASSTGTGAVDTQYF
TRBJ2-5 TRBV9 CASSPRTSGGASVETQYF
TRBJ1-2 TRBV5-1 CASSSPLGGLDYGYTF
TRBJ1-3 TRBV27 CARTTMLNLGVDSGNTIYF
TRBJ1-6 TRBV5-1 CASSPGVRGGVDSPLHF
TRBJ2-5 TRBV20-1 CSAQRGQETQYF
TRBJ1-5 TRBV20-1 CSGVGGDQPQHF
TRBJ2-5 TRBV5-1 CASSPIWGRETQYF
TRBJ2-5 TRBV5-1 CASSLTTQRGGETQYF
TRBJ1-5 TRBV10-2 CASSETWGQPQHF
TRBJ1-1 TRBV5-1 CATSGTPNTEAFF
TRBJ2-2 TRBV5-1 CASSLEVGANTGELFF
TRBJ1-1 TRBV4-3 CASSQETKNTEAFF
TRBJ1-6 TRBV9 CASSVGRTAYNSPLHF
TRBJ1-5 TRBV7-8 CASSLEAVGRRNQPQHF
TRBJ2-3 TRBV20-1 CSAGSGGTSDTQYF
TRBJ2-3 TRBV7-2 CASSPRGAADTQYF
TRBJ1-2 TRBV7-8 CASSLAQGTYGYTF
TRBJ2-3 TRBV5-1 CASSLYGVSTDTQYF
TRBJ2-5 TRBV5-1 CASSYRGRGQQETQYF